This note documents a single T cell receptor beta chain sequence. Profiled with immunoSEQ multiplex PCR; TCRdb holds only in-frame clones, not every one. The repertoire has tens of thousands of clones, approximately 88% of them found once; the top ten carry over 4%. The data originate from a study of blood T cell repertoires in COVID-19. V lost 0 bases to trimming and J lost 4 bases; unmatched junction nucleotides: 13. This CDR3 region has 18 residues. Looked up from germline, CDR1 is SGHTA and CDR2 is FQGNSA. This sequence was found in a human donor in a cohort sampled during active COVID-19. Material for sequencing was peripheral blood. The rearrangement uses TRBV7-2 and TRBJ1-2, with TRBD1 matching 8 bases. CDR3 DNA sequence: TGTGCCAGCAGCTTAGCCGGACAGGGCACCTCTATAGCCTATGGCTACACCTTC. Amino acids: CASSLAGQGTSIAYGYTF.